Following are 8 T cell receptor beta chains from one sample sequenced in a study of shared clonotypes between healthy human individuals. TCRdb keeps only in-frame clones here, not all; method: immunoSEQ multiplex PCR. The repertoire holds more than 2 million clones, with under 97% as singletons. The sequencing sample was made of naive CD4+ T cells sorted from blood. The subset is: CD45RA+ positively selected. Receptors were obtained from a man between 18 and 29 years old in good health.

The V and J genes are TRBV10-2 and TRBJ1-1; 9 nucleotides line up with TRBD1. CDR3 size: 13 residues. V lost 8 bases to trimming and J lost 1 base; unmatched junction nucleotides: 2. Germline lookup yields CDR1 WSHSY and CDR2 SAAADI. The CDR3 coding sequence is TGCGCCAGCGAACAGGGGGCGAACACTGAAGCTTTCTTT. This sequence encodes CASEQGANTEAFF.

CDR3 loop: CASSDDGGGYGYTF. CDR3 in DNA: TGCGCCAGCAGCGACGACGGGGGCGGGTATGGCTACACCTTC. This rearrangement joins TRBV5-1 to TRBJ1-2; perhaps TRBD1 as D (6 bases). The CDR3 spans 14 residues. Between the trimmed V and J ends, which lost 4 bases and 5 bases, there was a span of 15 bases. Germline V lookup: CDR1 SGHRS, CDR2 YFSETQ.

The gene calls are TRBV6-1 and TRBJ2-3, with D possibly being TRBD2 (5 bases). The CDR3 sequence is 13 residues long. Germline values: CDR1 MNHNS, CDR2 SASEGT. With 3 bases removed from V and 4 bases from J, the gap between germline ends came to 8 bases. Here the CDR3 reads CASSDSRADTQYF. The CDR3 DNA sequence: TGTGCCAGCAGTGATTCGAGGGCAGATACGCAGTATTTT.

V usage is TRBV10-2 and J usage is TRBJ1-5; D gene unclear. V was cut by 4 bases and J by 3 bases, with 7 bases left in between. The germline gives CDR1 WSHSY, CDR2 SAAADI. The CDR3 is made up of 13 amino acids. The CDR3 DNA reads as TGCGCCAGCAGTGTAGGCAACAATCAGCCCCAGCATTTT. As protein: CASSVGNNQPQHF.

This rearrangement joins TRBV28 to TRBJ1-2; 8 nucleotides agree with TRBD1. Per germline, CDR1 MDHEN and CDR2 SYDVKM. The CDR3 runs 15 residues. With V trimmed by 5 bases and J by 2 bases, 7 bases remained unmatched. The CDR3 DNA reads as TGTGCCAGCAGTCCGCTGACAGGGGAGAACTATGGCTACACCTTC. Its protein product is CASSPLTGENYGYTF.

The chain links TRBV11-2 to TRBJ1-2, with D possibly TRBD1 on 6 matching bases. V shed 1 base and J shed 7 bases, with 10 bases lying between them. This CDR3 is built from 13 residues. From germline, CDR1 is SGHAT and CDR2 FQNNGV. The CDR3 sequence is CASSLVGGGGYTF. CDR3 coding DNA: TGTGCCAGCAGCTTAGTGGGGGGCGGTGGCTACACCTTC.

The chain links TRBV10-3 to TRBJ2-3, with 7 bases that match TRBD2. With V trimmed by 10 bases and J by 2 bases, 12 bases remained unmatched. Looked up from germline, CDR1 is ENHRY and CDR2 is SYGVKD. The CDR3 has 15 amino acids. CDR3 DNA: TGTGCCAGTGCGCGAGGGAGGGCCAACACAGATACGCAGTATTTT. Encoded protein: CASARGRANTDTQYF.

Remarks on this clone: The same CDR3 can be traced to other DNA sequences in this sample. V is TRBV6-5 and J is TRBJ1-2, with a tentative D call TRBD1 (5 bases). The CDR3 runs 13 residues. The V gene's germline CDR1 is MNHEY and CDR2 SVGAGI. V dropped 6 bases and J dropped 2 bases, with 10 bases sitting between them. CDR3 DNA sequence: TGTGCCAGCAGGTCGACAGCCAACTATGGCTACACCTTC. Translation gives CASRSTANYGYTF.